The TCR beta chain under discussion was sequenced for a study of cytomegalovirus exposure and HLA in healthy donors. PCR employed 60 Vbeta and 13 Jbeta primers. TCRdb's copy holds only in-frame clones and misses some; the assay was immunoSEQ multiplex PCR. The sample lists about 110,000 clones, 70% to 80% occurring once. Between the trimmed V and J ends, which lost 1 base and 4 bases, there was a span of 13 bases. There are 15 residues in the CDR3. Germline loops: CDR1 SEHNR, CDR2 FQNEAQ (reference sequence). This clone was seen only a few times. Its antigen is still unknown. Study outcomes and limitations: In a later analysis, several top co-occurrence clusters appeared linked to parvovirus B19, influenza, CMV and Epstein-Barr virus. Altogether, more than 150 TCR beta chains were recorded as cytomegalovirus-associated. Testing in vitro showed a few CMV-associated chains specific for CMV antigens.

What was sequenced was PBMCs. The clonotype was recovered from a man aged 18 to 29 in good health and CMV-seronegative. The chain employs TRBV7-9 and TRBJ1-2; D is perhaps TRBD1 (6 bases). The CDR3 DNA reads as TGTGCCAGCAGCTTAGGTGGGGGCTCGGGCTATGGCTACACCTTC. It codes for CASSLGGGSGYGYTF.